One sample yielded the 8 T cell receptor beta chains listed below, sequenced in a study of cytomegalovirus exposure and HLA in healthy donors. TCRdb's table, derived via immunoSEQ multiplex PCR, lists solely in-frame clones and lacks some. This sample has a few hundred thousand clones, with 88% found just once. Sequencing was done on a sample of PBMCs. The receptors come from a woman between 18 and 29 years old in good health and CMV-seronegative.

V and J are TRBV19 and TRBJ2-7; the match to TRBD1 covers 10 bases. The CDR3 spans 14 residues. Per germline, CDR1 LNHDA and CDR2 SQIVND (reference sequence). Trimming at V came to 6 bases and at J to 5 bases, leaving 7 bases not matched to a gene. CDR3 DNA sequence: TGTGCCAGTAGCCGGACAGGGGGTGGGGACGAGCAGTACTTC. It codes for CASSRTGGGDEQYF.

This chain joins TRBV28 and TRBJ2-7; TRBD1 matches 7 bases. The trim removed 4 bases at V and 1 base at J, leaving 10 bases unmatched. This CDR3 has 16 amino acids. In germline, CDR1 is MDHEN, CDR2 SYDVKM. CDR3 amino acids: CASSWGTKGASYEQYF. The CDR3 DNA reads TGTGCCAGCAGTTGGGGGACAAAGGGGGCTTCCTACGAGCAGTACTTC.

CDR3 amino acids: CASRGQGLNTEAFF. Written as DNA, the CDR3 is TGTGCCAGCAGAGGACAGGGATTGAACACTGAAGCTTTCTTT. The rearrangement links TRBV27 to TRBJ1-1, with 8 bases identical to TRBD1. From germline, CDR1 is MNHEY and CDR2 SMNVEV (reference sequence). This CDR3 region has 14 residues. The J segment lost 0 bases and the V segment lost 6 bases, leaving 3 bases of the junction unmatched.

The chain is built from TRBV6-1 and TRBJ2-7, with 10 bases lining up with TRBD2. Germline values: CDR1 MNHNS, CDR2 SASEGT. V was clipped by 4 bases and J by 4 bases; unmatched bases: 7. CDR3 size: 15 residues. The CDR3 spells CASSGDLAGEYEQYF. DNA for the CDR3: TGTGCCAGCAGTGGAGATCTAGCGGGAGAGTACGAGCAGTACTTC.

The chain uses TRBV6-4 and TRBJ2-1; 11 nucleotides match TRBD2. The CDR3 has 15 residues. From germline, CDR1 is MRHNA and CDR2 SNTAGT. The trim removed 6 bases at V and 7 bases at J, leaving 8 bases unmatched. The chain's CDR3 is CASRPLAGDMNEQFF. CDR3 bases: TGTGCCAGCAGACCACTAGCGGGAGATATGAATGAGCAGTTCTTC.

The gene calls are TRBV27 and TRBJ2-3; TRBD1 is a possible D gene (5 bases). V lost 3 bases, J lost 2 bases, and 21 bases lay in between. This CDR3 region has 18 residues. The germline V gene encodes CDR1 MNHEY and CDR2 SMNVEV (reference sequence). CDR3 sequence (DNA): TGTGCCAGCAGTTTGTATCAGGGTCAGATTTGGAACACAGATACGCAGTATTTT. This translates into CASSLYQGQIWNTDTQYF.

The V gene is TRBV7-2, the J gene TRBJ2-7; D remains ambiguous. Germline lookup yields CDR1 SGHTA and CDR2 FQGNSA. V lost 1 base, J lost 3 bases, and 10 bases lay in between. This CDR3 comprises 14 residues. Written as DNA, the CDR3 is TGTGCCAGCAGCTTAGGAGTCAGACACTACGAGCAGTACTTC. It codes for CASSLGVRHYEQYF.

This sequence joins TRBV2 and TRBJ1-2, with D hard to call. The CDR3 extends over 13 amino acids. Germline CDR1 and CDR2: SNHLY and FYNNEI. V lost 3 bases to trimming and J lost 1 base, with 6 bases between them. The CDR3 region is CASSDSINYGYTF. The CDR3 DNA sequence: TGTGCCAGCAGTGACAGTATTAACTATGGCTACACCTTC. Drawing the rest from reference TRBV2 and TRBJ1-2, the complete variable domain is EPEVTQTPSHQVTQMGQEVILRCVPISNHLYFYWYRQILGQKVEFLVSFYNNEISEKSEIFDDQFSVERPDGSNFTLKIRSTKLEDSAMYFCASSDSINYGYTFGSGTRLTVV.